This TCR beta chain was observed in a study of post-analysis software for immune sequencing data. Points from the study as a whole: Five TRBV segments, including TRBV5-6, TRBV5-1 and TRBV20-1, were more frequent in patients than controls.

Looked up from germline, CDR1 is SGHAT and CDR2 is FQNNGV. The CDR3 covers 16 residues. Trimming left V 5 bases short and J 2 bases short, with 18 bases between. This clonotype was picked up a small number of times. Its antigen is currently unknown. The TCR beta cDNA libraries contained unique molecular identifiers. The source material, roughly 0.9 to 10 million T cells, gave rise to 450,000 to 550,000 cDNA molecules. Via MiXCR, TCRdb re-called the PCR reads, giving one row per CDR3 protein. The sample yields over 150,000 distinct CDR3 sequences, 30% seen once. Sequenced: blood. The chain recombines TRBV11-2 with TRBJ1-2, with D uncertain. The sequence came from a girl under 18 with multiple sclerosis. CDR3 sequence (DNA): TGTGCCAGCAGCCCCACAGCTTATGCCCAGAACTATGGCTACACCTTC. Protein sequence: CASSPTAYAQNYGYTF.